This is a list of T cell receptor beta chains from one sample in a study of blood T cell repertoires in COVID-19. Clones were read by immunoSEQ multiplex PCR, and TCRdb kept only the in-frame ones, dropping some. Of roughly 180,000 clones listed, approximately 86% were seen once; the top ten hold 2.5% to 3%. Sequences were obtained from peripheral blood. The receptors shown here come from a woman in her 30s with active or convalescent COVID-19. CDR3s leave out the opening cysteine and the closing phenylalanine or tryptophan.

cdr3_length v_call cdr3_aa
14 TRBV27 ASSFAGAGESSPLH
13 TRBV6-5 ASRGRRGSGSEQY
10 TRBV6-1 ASNRVSEKLF
11 TRBV14 ASSQDQYRGAF
17 TRBV2 ASSGPINQGGRMNTEAF
16 TRBV9 ASSAPPGSKRGPYEQY
12 TRBV5-1 ASSTTGVNSPLH
10 TRBV11-1 ASSFQYNEQF
13 TRBV9 ASSPISQGTDTQY
13 TRBV27 ASSITGGGTGELF
14 TRBV2 ASSMRRILGGETQY
13 TRBV15 ATSRDATDNQPQH
10 TRBV25-1 ASNDYYNEQF
11 TRBV30 AWGPIGGAPLH
14 TRBV10-1 ASSELAGPVSYEQY
14 TRBV6-1 ASSDRRQGGHQPQH
13 TRBV6-5 ASSYTRQGNSPLH
16 TRBV5-5 ASSFPSGASSGANVLT
13 TRBV6-5 ASSRDRGYQETQY
14 TRBV5-1 ASSTDRDRASYEQY
13 TRBV2 ASSDGGGLNYGYT
15 TRBV11-2 ASSRMGLAGGTGELF
12 TRBV6-5 ASSKYRSNQPQH
9 TRBV6-1 ASSDSYEQY
9 TRBV20-1 SASRGHEQY
12 TRBV27 ASSDRNFNQPQH
14 TRBV6-5 ASSYAESSYNSPLH
12 TRBV2 ASRGTGNTGELF
16 TRBV4-1 ASSQRVTGRDSGTEAF
11 TRBV5-1 ASSSGGFNEQF
14 TRBV2 ASSAPGLAGQETQY
11 TRBV12-3/TRBV12-4 ASRPQGTGGYT
13 TRBV4-1 ASSQGTGTGTEQF
13 TRBV27 ASTRTSSYNSPLH
14 TRBV12-5 ASGSTGLGIYNEQF
11 TRBV2 ASSELAGTEQY
14 TRBV5-1 ASSFWVGGFSYEQY
13 TRBV11-3 ASSFFYRGNTEAF
11 TRBV11-2 ASSLGGGGAAF
13 TRBV27 ASTSQGAGNNEQF
16 TRBV2 ASSVPGLAGSSYNEQF
11 TRBV18 ASSPSRGDEQY
13 TRBV6-1 ASSEGTGRVSPLH
15 TRBV27 ASARFAGSSYNSPLH
14 TRBV4-2 ASSLGTSGIQETQY
13 TRBV21-1 ASSTRDRDSYEQY
14 TRBV6-1 ASSEWTSGGTGELF
14 TRBV30 AWTPGRGPPEETQY
13 TRBV6-5 ASQSWGGTNEKLF
11 TRBV6-5 ASRQGQSYGYT
13 TRBV9 ASSPRQGGNYEQY
12 TRBV9 ASSGSGLHGEQY